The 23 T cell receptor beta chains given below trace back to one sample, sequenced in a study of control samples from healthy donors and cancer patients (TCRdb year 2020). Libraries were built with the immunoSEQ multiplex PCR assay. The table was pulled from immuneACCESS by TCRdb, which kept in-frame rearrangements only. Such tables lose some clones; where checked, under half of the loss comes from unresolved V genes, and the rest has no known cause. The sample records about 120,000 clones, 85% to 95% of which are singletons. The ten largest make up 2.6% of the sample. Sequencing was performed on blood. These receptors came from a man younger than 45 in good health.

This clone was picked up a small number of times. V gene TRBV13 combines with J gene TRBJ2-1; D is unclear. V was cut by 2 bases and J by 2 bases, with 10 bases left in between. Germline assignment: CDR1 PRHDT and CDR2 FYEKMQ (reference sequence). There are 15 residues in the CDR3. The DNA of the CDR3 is TGTGCCAGCAGCTTACGGGTAGAAGCCTACAATGAGCAGTTCTTC. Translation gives CASSLRVEAYNEQFF. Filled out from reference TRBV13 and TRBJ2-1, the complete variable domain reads AAGVIQSPRHLIKEKRETATLKCYPIPRHDTVYWYQQGPGQDPQFLISFYEKMQSDKGSIPDRFSAQQFSDYHSELNMSSLELGDSALYFCASSLRVEAYNEQFFGPGTRLTVL.

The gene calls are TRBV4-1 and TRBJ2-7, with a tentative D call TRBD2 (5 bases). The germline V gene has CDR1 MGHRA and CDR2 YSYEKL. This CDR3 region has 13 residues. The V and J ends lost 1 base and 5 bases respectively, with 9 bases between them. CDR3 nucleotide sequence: TGCGCCAGCAGCCAAGGATGGGGAGACGAGCAGTACTTC. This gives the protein CASSQGWGDEQYF.

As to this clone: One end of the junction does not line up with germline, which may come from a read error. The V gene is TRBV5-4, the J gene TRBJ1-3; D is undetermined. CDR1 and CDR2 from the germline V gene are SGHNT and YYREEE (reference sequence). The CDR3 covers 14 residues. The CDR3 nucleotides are TGTGCCAGCAGCTTTGGTCAGACTGGAAACGCCATATATTTT. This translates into CASSFGQTGNAIYF.

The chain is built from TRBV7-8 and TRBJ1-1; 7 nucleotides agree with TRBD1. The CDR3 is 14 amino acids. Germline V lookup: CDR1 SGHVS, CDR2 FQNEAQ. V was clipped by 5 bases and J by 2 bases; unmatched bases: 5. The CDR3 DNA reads TGTGCCAGCAGCGAGGGACAGTTTAACACTGAAGCTTTCTTT. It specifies CASSEGQFNTEAFF.

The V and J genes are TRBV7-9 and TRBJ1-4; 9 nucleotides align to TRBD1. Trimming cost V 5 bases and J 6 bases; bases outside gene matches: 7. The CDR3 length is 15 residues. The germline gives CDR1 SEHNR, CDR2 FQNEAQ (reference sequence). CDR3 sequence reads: CASSPAGQGYEKLFF. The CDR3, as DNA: TGTGCCAGCAGCCCCGCGGGACAGGGCTATGAAAAACTGTTTTTT.

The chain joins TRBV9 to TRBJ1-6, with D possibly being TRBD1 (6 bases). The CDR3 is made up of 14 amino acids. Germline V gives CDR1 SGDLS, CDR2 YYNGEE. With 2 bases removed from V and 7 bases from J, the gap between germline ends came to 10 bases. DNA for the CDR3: TGTGCCAGCAGCGTGCAGGGGAACAATTCACCCCTCCACTTT. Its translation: CASSVQGNNSPLHF.

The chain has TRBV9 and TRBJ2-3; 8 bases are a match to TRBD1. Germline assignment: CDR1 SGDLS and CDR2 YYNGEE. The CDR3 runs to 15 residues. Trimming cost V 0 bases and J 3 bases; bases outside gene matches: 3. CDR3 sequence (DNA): TGTGCCAGCAGCGTAGGGACAGGGTGGACAGATACGCAGTATTTT. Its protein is CASSVGTGWTDTQYF.

Here the CDR3 DNA reads TGTGCCAGCAGCCCTCCCCGAAATGAGCAGTTCTTC. Translating it yields CASSPPRNEQFF. V is TRBV12-3 or TRBV12-4 and J is TRBJ2-1; no reliable D call. The CDR3 sequence is 12 residues long. Trimming pared 6 bases from V and 7 bases from J, leaving 10 bases between.

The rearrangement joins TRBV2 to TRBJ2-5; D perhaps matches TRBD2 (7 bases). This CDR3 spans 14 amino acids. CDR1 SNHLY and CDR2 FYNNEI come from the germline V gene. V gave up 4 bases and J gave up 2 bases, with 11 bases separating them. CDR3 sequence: CASSGGGRQETQYF. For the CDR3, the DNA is TGTGCCAGCAGTGGCGGGGGCAGGCAAGAGACCCAGTACTTC.

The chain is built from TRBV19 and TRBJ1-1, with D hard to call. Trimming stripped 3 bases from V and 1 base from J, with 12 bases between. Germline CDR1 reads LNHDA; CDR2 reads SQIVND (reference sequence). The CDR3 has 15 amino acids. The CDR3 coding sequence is TGTGCCAGTAGTATTCGGGTTGCAGGGAACACTGAAGCTTTCTTT. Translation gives CASSIRVAGNTEAFF.

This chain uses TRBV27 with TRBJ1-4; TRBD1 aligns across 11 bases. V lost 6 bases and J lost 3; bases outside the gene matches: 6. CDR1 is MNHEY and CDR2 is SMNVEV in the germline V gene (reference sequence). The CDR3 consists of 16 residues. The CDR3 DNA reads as TGTGCCAGCAGCTCGGGACAGGGGGTCTCTAATGAAAAACTGTTTTTT. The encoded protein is CASSSGQGVSNEKLFF.

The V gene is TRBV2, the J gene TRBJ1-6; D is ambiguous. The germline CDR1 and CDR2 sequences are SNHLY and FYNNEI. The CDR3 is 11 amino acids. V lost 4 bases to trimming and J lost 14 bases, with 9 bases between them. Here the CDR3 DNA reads TGTGCCAGCAGTGTACTCGAGGCCCTCCACTTT. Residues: CASSVLEALHF.

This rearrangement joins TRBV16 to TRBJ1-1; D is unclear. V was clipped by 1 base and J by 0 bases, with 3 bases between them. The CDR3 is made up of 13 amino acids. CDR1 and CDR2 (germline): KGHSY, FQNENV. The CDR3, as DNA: TGTGCCAGCAGCCAATTGGTGAACACTGAAGCTTTCTTT. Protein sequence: CASSQLVNTEAFF.

The CDR3: CASSVMGGGNEKLFF. In DNA form, the CDR3 reads TGTGCCAGCAGCGTTATGGGGGGCGGGAATGAAAAACTGTTTTTT. V gene TRBV9 combines with J gene TRBJ1-4, with a possible D match to TRBD1 (6 bases). CDR1 SGDLS and CDR2 YYNGEE come from the germline V gene. The V and J ends lost 2 bases and 5 bases respectively, with 13 bases between them. The CDR3 is 15 amino acids.

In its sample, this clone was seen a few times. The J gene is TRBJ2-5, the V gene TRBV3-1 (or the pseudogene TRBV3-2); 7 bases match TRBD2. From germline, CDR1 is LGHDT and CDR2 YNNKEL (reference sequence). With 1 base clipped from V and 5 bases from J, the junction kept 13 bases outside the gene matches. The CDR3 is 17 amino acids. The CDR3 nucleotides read TGTGCCAGCAGCCAAGGGACGTCTGGACTAGAAGGTGAGACCCAGTACTTC. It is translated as CASSQGTSGLEGETQYF.

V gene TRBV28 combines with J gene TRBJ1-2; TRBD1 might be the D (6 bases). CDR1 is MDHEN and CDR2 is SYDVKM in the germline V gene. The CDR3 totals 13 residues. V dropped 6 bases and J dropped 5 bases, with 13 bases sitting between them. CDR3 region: CASRQTGFYGYTF. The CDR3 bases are TGTGCCAGCAGGCAAACAGGGTTTTATGGCTACACCTTC.

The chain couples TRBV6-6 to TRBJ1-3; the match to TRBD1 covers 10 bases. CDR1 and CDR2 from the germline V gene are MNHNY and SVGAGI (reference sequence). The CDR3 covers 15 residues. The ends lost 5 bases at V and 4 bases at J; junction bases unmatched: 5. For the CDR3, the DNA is TGTGCCAGCAGTCACGGACAGGGGGAGGGAAACACCATATATTTT. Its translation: CASSHGQGEGNTIYF.

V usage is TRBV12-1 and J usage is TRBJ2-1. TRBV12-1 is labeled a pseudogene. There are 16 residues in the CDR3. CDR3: CASSFRPDSSYNEQFF. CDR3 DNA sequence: TGTGCCAGCAGCTTTCGACCGGATAGCTCCTACAATGAGCAGTTCTTC.

In DNA form, the CDR3 reads TGTGCCAGCATGTGGGGGTTGAACACTGAAGCTTTCTTT. Its translation: CASMWGLNTEAFF. The chain links TRBV6-5 to TRBJ1-1; D is perhaps TRBD1 (5 bases). Germline V gene data show CDR1 as MNHEY and CDR2 as SVGAGI. V lost 7 bases to trimming and J lost 0 bases, with 9 bases between them. The CDR3 is made up of 13 amino acids.

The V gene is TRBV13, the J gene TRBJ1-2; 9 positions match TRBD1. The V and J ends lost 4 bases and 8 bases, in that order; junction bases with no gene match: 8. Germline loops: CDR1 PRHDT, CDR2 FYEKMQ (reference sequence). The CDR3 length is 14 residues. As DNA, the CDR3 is TGTGCCAGCAGCTGGGACAGGGCCGTAGGAGGCTACACCTTC. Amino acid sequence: CASSWDRAVGGYTF.

CDR3 sequence: CASSESWYGHTF. The CDR3 DNA reads as TGTGCCAGCAGTGAATCATGGTACGGCCACACCTTC. The chain couples TRBV6-1 to TRBJ1-2; D call uncertain. V dropped 2 bases and J dropped 12 bases, with 13 bases sitting between them. The CDR3 is 12 residues long. The germline gives CDR1 MNHNS, CDR2 SASEGT.

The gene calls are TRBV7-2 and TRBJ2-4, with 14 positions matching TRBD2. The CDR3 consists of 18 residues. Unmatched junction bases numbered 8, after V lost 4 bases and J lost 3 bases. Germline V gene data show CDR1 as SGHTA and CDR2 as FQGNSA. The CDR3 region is CASSSLTSGGAGKNIQYF. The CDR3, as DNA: TGTGCCAGCAGCTCACTGACTAGCGGGGGGGCCGGCAAAAACATTCAGTACTTC.

This CDR3 is CASSLRPAGGSDTQYF. For the CDR3, the DNA is TGTGCCAGCAGCTTACGGCCAGCGGGGGGGTCAGATACGCAGTATTTT. The chain links TRBV7-6 to TRBJ2-3, with 10 bases lining up with TRBD2. CDR3 length: 16 residues. Trimming at V came to 2 bases and at J to 4 bases, leaving 6 bases not matched to a gene. From germline, CDR1 is SGHVS and CDR2 FNYEAQ.